This T cell receptor beta chain was identified during a study of CD8 T cells in Susac syndrome. RNA amounts of roughly 0.45 to 1 ug underwent reverse transcription with random hexamers. One entry per CDR3 protein, called by TCRdb with MiXCR from the immunoSEQ multiplex PCR reads. The sample shows some 95,000 distinct CDR3 sequences, 90% to 95% of them seen only once. V lost 7 bases to trimming and J lost 7 bases; unmatched junction nucleotides: 3. This CDR3 spans 11 amino acids. Germline-derived CDR1 and CDR2 are MGHDK and SYGVNS. The chain uses TRBV25-1 and TRBJ1-2, with 7 positions matching TRBD1. Sequencing was carried out using CD8+ T cells from PBMCs. This TCR came from a human donor in good health. The CDR3: CASTQGTGYTF. DNA of the CDR3: TGTGCCAGCACACAGGGGACTGGCTACACCTTC.